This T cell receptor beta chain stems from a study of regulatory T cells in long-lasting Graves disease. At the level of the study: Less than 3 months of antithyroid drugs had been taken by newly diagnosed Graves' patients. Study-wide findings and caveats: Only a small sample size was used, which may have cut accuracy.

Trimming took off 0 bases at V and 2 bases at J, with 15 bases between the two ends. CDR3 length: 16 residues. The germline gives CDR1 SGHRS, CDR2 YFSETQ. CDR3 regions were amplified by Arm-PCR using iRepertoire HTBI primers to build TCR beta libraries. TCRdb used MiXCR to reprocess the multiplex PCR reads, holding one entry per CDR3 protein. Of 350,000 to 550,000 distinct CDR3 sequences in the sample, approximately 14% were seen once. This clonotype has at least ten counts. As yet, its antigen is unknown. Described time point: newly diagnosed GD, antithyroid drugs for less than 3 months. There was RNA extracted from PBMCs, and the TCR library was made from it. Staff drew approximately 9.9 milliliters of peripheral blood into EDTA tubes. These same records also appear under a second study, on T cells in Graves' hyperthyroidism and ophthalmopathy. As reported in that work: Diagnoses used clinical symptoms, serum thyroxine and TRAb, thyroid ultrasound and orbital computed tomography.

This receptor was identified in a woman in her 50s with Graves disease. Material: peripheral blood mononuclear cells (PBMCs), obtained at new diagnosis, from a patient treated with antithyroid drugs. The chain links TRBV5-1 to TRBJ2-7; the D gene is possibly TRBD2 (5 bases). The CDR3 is CASSLGRGRKTYEQYF. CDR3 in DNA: TGCGCCAGCAGCTTGGGTCGGGGAAGGAAGACCTACGAGCAGTACTTC.